Below are 26 T cell receptor beta chains sequenced from a single sample in a study of CD8 T cells in Susac syndrome. RNA was extracted with the RNeasy kit, and a quantity of about 0.5 to 1 ug was reverse transcribed using random hexamers. TCRdb reanalysed the immunoSEQ multiplex PCR reads using MiXCR and keeps one entry per CDR3 protein. Of roughly 200,000 distinct CDR3 sequences listed, over 85% are singletons. The sample taken for sequencing was CD4+ T cells from PBMCs. The source of these receptors is a human donor in good health.

The V and J genes are TRBV5-1 and TRBJ1-2; D uncertain. The CDR3 consists of 13 residues. Germline assignment: CDR1 SGHRS and CDR2 YFSETQ. Trimming stripped 5 bases from V and 2 bases from J, with 10 bases between. In DNA form, the CDR3 reads TGCGCCAGCAGGGTCGGCGGAAACTATGGCTACACCTTC. Translating gives CASRVGGNYGYTF. The full variable domain, its missing parts supplied by reference TRBV5-1 and TRBJ1-2, is KAGVTQTPRYLIKTRGQQVTLSCSPISGHRSVSWYQQTPGQGLQFLFEYFSETQRNKGNFPGRFSGRQFSNSRSEMNVSTLELGDSALYLCASRVGGNYGYTFGSGTRLTVV.

The V call is TRBV28, the J call TRBJ2-7; the D gene is possibly TRBD2 (6 bases). The V end lost 7 bases, the J end lost 3 bases, and 19 bases lay between the germline ends. This CDR3 comprises 15 residues. CDR1 is MDHEN and CDR2 is SYDVKM in the germline V gene. The CDR3 nucleotides read TGTGCCAGCACCATGGGGGGAGTGCCTTTCTACGAGCAGTACTTC. It codes for CASTMGGVPFYEQYF.

This clonotype was counted once. The V gene is TRBV28, the J gene TRBJ2-7; perhaps D is TRBD1 or TRBD2 (5 bases each). CDR1 and CDR2 from the germline V gene are MDHEN and SYDVKM. The CDR3 is made up of 14 amino acids. The ends were cut back, 7 bases at V and 2 bases at J, with 15 bases in the middle. The CDR3 nucleotides are TGTGCCAGCACCTCTGGGGACCGCGCCTACGAGCAGTACTTC. Translating it yields CASTSGDRAYEQYF.

The chain joins TRBV27 to TRBJ2-7; no clear D gene. This CDR3 spans 14 amino acids. V was cut by 4 bases and J by 0 bases, with 10 bases left in between. Per the germline V gene, CDR1 is MNHEY and CDR2 is SMNVEV (reference sequence). CDR3 DNA: TGTGCCAGCAGTTCGGCTAGTCTCTCCTACGAGCAGTACTTC. Amino acids: CASSSASLSYEQYF.

The chain has TRBV28 and TRBJ2-7; D ambiguous. Germline CDR1 reads MDHEN; CDR2 reads SYDVKM. Trimming removed 5 bases from V and 6 bases from J, with 11 bases in between. This CDR3 is 12 amino acids long. CDR3 sequence: CASSATRPEQYF. CDR3 coding DNA: TGTGCCAGCAGTGCTACAAGGCCCGAGCAGTACTTC.

This clonotype was observed a single time. The chain carries TRBV27 and TRBJ2-2; 8 bases are shared with TRBD2. The germline V gene encodes CDR1 MNHEY and CDR2 SMNVEV (reference sequence). This CDR3 has 15 residues. J lost 7 bases, V lost 4 bases, and 8 bases had no gene match. This CDR3 is CASSWWREEDGELFF. The CDR3 region has the DNA TGTGCCAGCAGTTGGTGGCGGGAGGAGGACGGGGAGCTGTTTTTT.

The V call is TRBV25-1, the J call TRBJ1-2; 9 nucleotides line up with TRBD1. There are 12 residues in the CDR3. The trim removed 4 bases at V and 7 bases at J, leaving 1 base unmatched. CDR1 MGHDK and CDR2 SYGVNS come from the germline V gene. Written as DNA, the CDR3 is TGTGCCAGCAGTGGGACAGGGGTTGGCTACACCTTC. Encoded protein: CASSGTGVGYTF.

The rearrangement joins TRBV12-3 or TRBV12-4 to TRBJ2-1; no clear D gene. Trimming removed 5 bases from V and 5 bases from J, with 19 bases in between. The CDR3 sequence is 16 residues long. CDR3 sequence reads: CASSPEALALHNEQFF. The CDR3 nucleotides are TGTGCCAGCAGTCCCGAAGCACTTGCACTCCACAATGAGCAGTTCTTC.

This chain links TRBV3-1 with TRBJ2-1, with TRBD2 as a possible D gene (6 bases). The CDR3 has 14 amino acids. Germline V CDR1 and CDR2: LGHDT, YNNKEL (reference sequence). The V gene lost 4 bases and the J gene lost 6 bases, with 13 bases spanning the gap. The CDR3 bases are TGTGCCAGCAGCCTACGGCGGGATGTCAATGAGCAGTTCTTC. This codes for CASSLRRDVNEQFF.

DNA of the CDR3: TGTGCCAGCAACGGACTAGTTGGGACCGGGGAGCTGTTTTTT. Protein: CASNGLVGTGELFF. The V call is TRBV7-2, the J call TRBJ2-2; TRBD2 matches at 7 bases. The CDR3 has 14 amino acids. Trimming at V came to 7 bases and at J to 5 bases, leaving 7 bases not matched to a gene. CDR1 is SGHTA and CDR2 is FQGNSA in the germline V gene.

CDR3 bases: TGCAGCGTTGAAGACGGGGGAGATACGCAGTATTTT. This translates into CSVEDGGDTQYF. V usage is TRBV29-1 and J usage is TRBJ2-3; possible D gene TRBD2, 6 bases. Germline loops: CDR1 SQVTM, CDR2 ANQGSEA. This CDR3 spans 12 amino acids. Trimming left V 0 bases short and J 5 bases short, with 6 bases between.

The rearrangement links TRBV7-3 to TRBJ2-5, with D tentatively TRBD2 (7 bases). V was trimmed by 6 bases and J by 4 bases, leaving 18 bases between them. The CDR3 length is 15 residues. The germline CDR1 and CDR2 sequences are SGHTA and FQGTGA. This CDR3 is CASSDRRGAGETQYF. CDR3 DNA: TGTGCCAGCAGTGACCGCCGGGGGGCTGGAGAGACCCAGTACTTC.

V gene TRBV5-1 combines with J gene TRBJ2-1; the match to TRBD2 covers 10 bases. Germline CDR1 and CDR2: SGHRS and YFSETQ. Trimming at V came to 4 bases and at J to 3 bases, leaving 10 bases not matched to a gene. CDR3 length equals 17 residues. CDR3 amino acids: CASSVAAASGSYNEQFF. The DNA for the CDR3 is TGCGCCAGCAGCGTGGCCGCGGCTAGCGGGAGCTACAATGAGCAGTTCTTC.

This clonotype appeared once. The chain links TRBV5-4 to TRBJ2-5; TRBD2 aligns across 15 bases. The CDR3 runs to 15 residues. CDR1 is SGHNT, CDR2 YYREEE, per germline (reference sequence). J lost 5 bases, V lost 2 bases, and 1 base had no gene match. For the CDR3, the DNA is TGTGCCAGCAGCTTTGGACTAGCGGGAGGGGAGACCCAGTACTTC. Amino acid sequence: CASSFGLAGGETQYF.

The gene calls are TRBV2 and TRBJ1-1; the D is unclear. V shed 5 bases and J shed 0 bases, with 10 bases lying between them. This CDR3 is 14 amino acids long. The V gene's germline CDR1 is SNHLY and CDR2 FYNNEI. The DNA for the CDR3 is TGTGCCAGCAGTTATGCTATGTTGAACACTGAAGCTTTCTTT. Translation: CASSYAMLNTEAFF.

V gene TRBV27 combines with J gene TRBJ2-1; D possibly uses TRBD1 or TRBD2 (5 bases each). V lost 1 base and J 2 bases, leaving 15 bases between the germline ends. Germline V gene lookup returns CDR1 MNHEY and CDR2 SMNVEV (reference sequence). The length of the CDR3 is 17 residues. The CDR3 DNA reads TGTGCCAGCAGTTTATGGGACCCCATAACCACCTACAATGAGCAGTTCTTC. This encodes CASSLWDPITTYNEQFF.

This rearrangement joins TRBV29-1 to TRBJ2-3; tentatively, D is TRBD2 (5 bases). Germline assignment: CDR1 SQVTM and CDR2 ANQGSEA. The length of the CDR3 is 13 residues. V shed 4 bases and J shed 6 bases, with 14 bases lying between them. This chain's CDR3 is CSVAGGRRDTQYF. The CDR3 DNA is TGCAGCGTTGCGGGCGGGCGCCGGGATACGCAGTATTTT.

The chain joins TRBV7-2 to TRBJ1-2, with TRBD1 matching 8 bases. Germline CDR1 and CDR2: SGHTA and FQGNSA. The CDR3 extends over 17 amino acids. J gave up 4 bases and V 5 bases, and 15 bases lay outside the gene matches. The CDR3 DNA reads as TGTGCCAGCAGCCCCGGACAGGGAGGGATCCTCTTCTATGGCTACACCTTC. Translated, it gives CASSPGQGGILFYGYTF.

The chain is built from TRBV7-2 and TRBJ2-1, with a possible D match to TRBD2 (5 bases). CDR3 length: 15 residues. V lost 5 bases, J lost 5 bases, and 16 bases lay in between. Per germline, CDR1 SGHTA and CDR2 FQGNSA. The CDR3 DNA reads as TGTGCCAGCAGCATAGAACAGCGGCTCGACAATGAGCAGTTCTTC. Translated, it gives CASSIEQRLDNEQFF.

The V and J genes are TRBV7-2 and TRBJ2-4, with 12 bases that match TRBD2. CDR3 size: 16 residues. The J segment lost 6 bases and the V segment lost 5 bases, leaving 8 bases of the junction unmatched. Germline V gives CDR1 SGHTA, CDR2 FQGNSA. The CDR3 coding sequence is TGTGCCAGCAGCCCGGGGACTAGCGGGTACCCAAACATTCAGTACTTC. Its translation: CASSPGTSGYPNIQYF. The variable domain in full, with the rest retrieved from reference TRBV7-2 and TRBJ2-4, is GAGVSQSPSNKVTEKGKDVELRCDPISGHTALYWYRQSLGQGLEFLIYFQGNSAPDKSGLPSDRFSAERTGGSVSTLTIQRTQQEDSAVYLCASSPGTSGYPNIQYFGAGTRLSVL.

The rearrangement links TRBV6-6 to TRBJ1-6; D is uncertain. This CDR3 is 12 amino acids long. Germline values: CDR1 MNHNY, CDR2 SVGAGI (reference sequence). The germline V and J ends were trimmed by 7 bases and 8 bases, with 9 bases remaining between them. Here the CDR3 reads CASKNGDSPLHF. The CDR3 nucleotides are TGTGCCAGCAAAAACGGGGATTCACCCCTCCACTTT.

The chain uses TRBV7-9 and TRBJ2-1; 11 bases align to TRBD2. V was pared by 8 bases and J by 3 bases, with 6 bases of the junction left unmatched. The CDR3 extends over 15 amino acids. Germline CDR1 reads SEHNR; CDR2 reads FQNEAQ (reference sequence). CDR3 nucleotide sequence: TGTGCCAGCGCATCGGGGACTAGCGGCTACAATGAGCAGTTCTTC. Amino acid sequence: CASASGTSGYNEQFF.

The chain combines TRBV29-1 with TRBJ2-1, with 13 bases fitting TRBD2. The junction had 5 bases not matched to a gene; V was cut back by 7 bases and J by 5 bases. The CDR3 has 14 residues. CDR1 is SQVTM and CDR2 is ANQGSEA in the germline V gene. The CDR3 reads CSGTTSGRNNEQFF. Written as DNA, the CDR3 is TGCAGCGGTACGACTAGCGGGAGGAACAATGAGCAGTTCTTC.

The V and J genes are TRBV19 and TRBJ2-1; possible D gene TRBD2, 5 bases. Germline V lookup: CDR1 LNHDA, CDR2 SQIVND (reference sequence). Trimming pared 7 bases from V and 6 bases from J, leaving 16 bases between. The CDR3 has 14 amino acids. CDR3 coding DNA: TGTGCCAGTATGCAGATCGGGGTTACCAATGAGCAGTTCTTC. This encodes CASMQIGVTNEQFF.

The rearrangement uses TRBV20-1 and TRBJ2-5, with D hard to call. Per the germline V gene, CDR1 is DFQATT and CDR2 is SNEGSKA (reference sequence). This CDR3 is built from 12 residues. Trimming shortened V by 5 bases and J by 5 bases, and 12 bases separated the two germline ends. The CDR3 DNA reads as TGCAGTGCTCGCCCTAATATTGAGACCCAGTACTTC. Amino acid sequence: CSARPNIETQYF.

This clonotype was observed a single time. The V call is TRBV12-3 or TRBV12-4, the J call TRBJ1-2, with D hard to call. CDR3 length: 13 residues. V was trimmed by 3 bases and J by 4 bases, leaving 9 bases between them. The CDR3 sequence: CASSLGQIYGYTF. The CDR3, as DNA: TGTGCCAGCAGTTTGGGCCAAATCTATGGCTACACCTTC.